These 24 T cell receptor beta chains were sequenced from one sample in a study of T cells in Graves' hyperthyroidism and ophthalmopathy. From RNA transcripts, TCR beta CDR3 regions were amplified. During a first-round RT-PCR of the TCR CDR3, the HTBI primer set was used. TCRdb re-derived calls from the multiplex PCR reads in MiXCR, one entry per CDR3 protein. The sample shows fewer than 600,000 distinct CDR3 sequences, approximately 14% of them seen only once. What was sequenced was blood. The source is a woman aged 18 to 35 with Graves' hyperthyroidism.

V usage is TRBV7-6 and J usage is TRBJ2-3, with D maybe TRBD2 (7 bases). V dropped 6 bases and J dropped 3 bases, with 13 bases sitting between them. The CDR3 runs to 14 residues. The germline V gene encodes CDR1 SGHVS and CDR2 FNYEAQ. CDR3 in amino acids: CASSVGGVTDTQYF. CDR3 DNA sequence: TGTGCCAGCAGTGTAGGGGGGGTGACAGATACGCAGTATTTT.

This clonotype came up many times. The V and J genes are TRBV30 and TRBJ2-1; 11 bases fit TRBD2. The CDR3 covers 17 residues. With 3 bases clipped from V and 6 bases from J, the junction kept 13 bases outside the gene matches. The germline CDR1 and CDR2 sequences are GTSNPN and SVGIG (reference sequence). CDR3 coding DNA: TGTGCCTGGAGATTGGGACTAGCGGTCAAGAACTCCAATGAGCAGTTCTTC. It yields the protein CAWRLGLAVKNSNEQFF. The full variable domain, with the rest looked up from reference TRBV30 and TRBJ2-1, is SQTIHQWPATLVQPVGSPLSLECTVEGTSNPNLYWYRQAAGRGLQLLFYSVGIGQISSEVPQNLSASRPQDRQFILSSKKLLLSDSGFYLCAWRLGLAVKNSNEQFFGPGTRLTVL.

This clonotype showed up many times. The CDR3 sequence is CASSQETSGSYEQYF. CDR3 sequence (DNA): TGTGCCAGCAGCCAAGAGACTAGCGGCTCCTACGAGCAGTACTTC. The V gene is TRBV4-2, the J gene TRBJ2-7, with TRBD2 matching over 9 bases. Germline V gene data show CDR1 as LGHNA and CDR2 as YNFKEQ. V shed 0 bases and J 0 bases; nucleotides not matched to a gene: 0. The CDR3 is 15 residues long.

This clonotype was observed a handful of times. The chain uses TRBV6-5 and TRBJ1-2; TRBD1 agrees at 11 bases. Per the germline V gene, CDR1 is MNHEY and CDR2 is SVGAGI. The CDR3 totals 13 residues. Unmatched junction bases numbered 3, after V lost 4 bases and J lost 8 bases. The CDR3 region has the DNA TGTGCCAGCAGTTCGGGACAGGGGGGAGGCTACACCTTC. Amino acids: CASSSGQGGGYTF.

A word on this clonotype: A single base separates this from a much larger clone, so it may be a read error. The CDR3 sequence: CASSQLRNKQFF. CDR3 in DNA: TGTGCCAGCAGCCAACTCCGCAATAAGCAGTTCTTC. This sequence joins TRBV3-1 and TRBJ2-1; no definite D call. This CDR3 has 12 amino acids. Germline values: CDR1 LGHDT, CDR2 YNNKEL (reference sequence).

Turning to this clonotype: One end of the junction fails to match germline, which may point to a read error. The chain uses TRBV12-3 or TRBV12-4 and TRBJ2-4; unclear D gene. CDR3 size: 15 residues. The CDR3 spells CASSSPSGVGNIRYF. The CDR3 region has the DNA TGTGCCAGCAGCTCACCCTCCGGAGTGGGGAACATTCGGTACTTC.

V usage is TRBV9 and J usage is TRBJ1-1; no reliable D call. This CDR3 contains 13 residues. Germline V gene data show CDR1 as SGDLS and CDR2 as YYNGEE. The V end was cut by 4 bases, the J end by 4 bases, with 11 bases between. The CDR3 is CASSQAPGTEAFF. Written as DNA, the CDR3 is TGTGCCAGCAGCCAGGCTCCTGGCACTGAAGCTTTCTTT.

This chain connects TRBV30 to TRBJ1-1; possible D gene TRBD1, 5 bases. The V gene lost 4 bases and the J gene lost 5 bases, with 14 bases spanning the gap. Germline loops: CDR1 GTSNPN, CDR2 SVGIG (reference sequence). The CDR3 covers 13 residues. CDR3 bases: TGTGCCTGGAACGAGGGAAGGGGTACTGAAGCTTTCTTT. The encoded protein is CAWNEGRGTEAFF.

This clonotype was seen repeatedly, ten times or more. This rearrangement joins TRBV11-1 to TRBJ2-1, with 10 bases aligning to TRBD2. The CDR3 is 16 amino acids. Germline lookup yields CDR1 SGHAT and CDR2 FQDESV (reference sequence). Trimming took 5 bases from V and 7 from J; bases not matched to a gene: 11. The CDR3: CASSDVAGGMANEQFF. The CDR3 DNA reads TGTGCCAGCAGCGATGTAGCGGGAGGAATGGCTAATGAGCAGTTCTTC.

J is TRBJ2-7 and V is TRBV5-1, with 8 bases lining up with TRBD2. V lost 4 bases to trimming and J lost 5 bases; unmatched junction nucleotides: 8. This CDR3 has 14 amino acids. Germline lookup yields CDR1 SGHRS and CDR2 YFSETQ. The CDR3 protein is CASSVSGSVHEQYV. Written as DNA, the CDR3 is TGCGCCAGCAGCGTCAGCGGGAGCGTCCACGAGCAGTACGTC.

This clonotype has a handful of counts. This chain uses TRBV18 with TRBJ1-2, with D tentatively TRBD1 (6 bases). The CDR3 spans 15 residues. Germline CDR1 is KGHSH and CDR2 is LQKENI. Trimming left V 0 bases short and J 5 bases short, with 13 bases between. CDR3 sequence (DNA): TGTGCCAGCTCACCACCAGGGGGAGTCCAATATGGCTACACCTTC. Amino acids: CASSPPGGVQYGYTF.

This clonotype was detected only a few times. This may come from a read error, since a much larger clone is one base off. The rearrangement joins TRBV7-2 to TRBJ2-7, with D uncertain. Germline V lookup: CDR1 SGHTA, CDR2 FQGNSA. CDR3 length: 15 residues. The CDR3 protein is CASSLGPFSTYEQHF. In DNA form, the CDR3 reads TGTGCCAGCAGCTTAGGCCCTTTCTCCACCTACGAGCAGCACTTC.

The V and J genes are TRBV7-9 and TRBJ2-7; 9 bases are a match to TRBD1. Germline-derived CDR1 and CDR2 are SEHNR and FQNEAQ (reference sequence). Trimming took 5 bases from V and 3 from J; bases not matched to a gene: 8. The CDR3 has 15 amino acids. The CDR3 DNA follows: TGTGCCAGCAGCCCAACCGGGACAGGGCACTACGAGCAGTACTTC. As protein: CASSPTGTGHYEQYF.

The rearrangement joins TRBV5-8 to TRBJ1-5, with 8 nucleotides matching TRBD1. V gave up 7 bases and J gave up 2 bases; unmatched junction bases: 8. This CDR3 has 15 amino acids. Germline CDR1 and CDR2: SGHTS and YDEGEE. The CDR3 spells CASGGQGAGNQPQHF. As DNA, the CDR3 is TGTGCCAGCGGGGGTCAGGGGGCAGGCAATCAGCCCCAGCATTTT.

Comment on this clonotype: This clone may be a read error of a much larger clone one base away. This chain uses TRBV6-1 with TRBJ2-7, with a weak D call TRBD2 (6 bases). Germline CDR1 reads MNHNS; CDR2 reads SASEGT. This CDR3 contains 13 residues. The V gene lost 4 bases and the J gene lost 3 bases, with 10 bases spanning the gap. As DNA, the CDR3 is TGTGCCAGCAGTGCAGGCGGGATCTACGAGCAGTACTTC. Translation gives CASSAGGIYEQYF.

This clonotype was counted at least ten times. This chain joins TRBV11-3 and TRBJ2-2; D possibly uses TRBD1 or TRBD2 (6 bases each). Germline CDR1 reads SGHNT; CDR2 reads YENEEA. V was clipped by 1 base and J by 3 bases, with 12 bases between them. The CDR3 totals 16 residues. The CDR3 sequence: CASSLGWGADTGELFF. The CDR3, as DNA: TGTGCCAGCAGCTTAGGTTGGGGGGCAGACACCGGGGAGCTGTTTTTT.

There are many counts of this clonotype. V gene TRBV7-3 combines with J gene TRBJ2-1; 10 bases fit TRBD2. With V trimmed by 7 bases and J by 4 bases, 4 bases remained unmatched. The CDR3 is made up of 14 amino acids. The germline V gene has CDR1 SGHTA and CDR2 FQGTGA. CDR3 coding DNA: TGTGCCAGCACCACTAGCGGGAAGTACAATGAGCAGTTCTTC. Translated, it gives CASTTSGKYNEQFF.

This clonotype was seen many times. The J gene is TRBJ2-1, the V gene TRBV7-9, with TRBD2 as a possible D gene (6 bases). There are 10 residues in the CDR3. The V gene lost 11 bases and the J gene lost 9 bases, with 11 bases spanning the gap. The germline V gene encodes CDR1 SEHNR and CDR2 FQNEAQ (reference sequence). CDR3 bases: TGTGCCTGCCAGGGAGGTGAGCAGTTCTTC. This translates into CACQGGEQFF.

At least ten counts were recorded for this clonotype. The CDR3 DNA is TGTGCCAGCAGCTTATTCGGCGGGAGGGCCAATGAGCAGTTCTTC. This translates into CASSLFGGRANEQFF. The V call is TRBV7-6, the J call TRBJ2-1; 9 bases line up with TRBD2. Germline CDR1 is SGHVS and CDR2 is FNYEAQ. CDR3 size: 15 residues. Trimming removed 2 bases from V and 6 bases from J; junction bases left unmatched: 5.

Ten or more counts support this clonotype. The CDR3 coding sequence is TGTGCCAGCAGCTCGCTAGCCCTCGGACAGGGAAGCTATGGCTACACCTTC. It encodes CASSSLALGQGSYGYTF. V and J are TRBV7-9 and TRBJ1-2, with 8 bases identical to TRBD1. J lost 4 bases, V lost 4 bases, and 14 bases had no gene match. CDR1 is SEHNR and CDR2 is FQNEAQ in the germline V gene (reference sequence). There are 17 residues in the CDR3.

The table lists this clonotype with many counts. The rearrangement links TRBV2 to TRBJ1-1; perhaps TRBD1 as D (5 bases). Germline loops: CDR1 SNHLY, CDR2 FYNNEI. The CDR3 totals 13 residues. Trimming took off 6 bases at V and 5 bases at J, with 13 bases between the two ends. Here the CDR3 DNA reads TGTGCCAGCAGGCAGGAGCAGGGTACTGAAGCTTTCTTT. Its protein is CASRQEQGTEAFF. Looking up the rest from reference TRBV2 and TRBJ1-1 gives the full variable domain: EPEVTQTPSHQVTQMGQEVILRCVPISNHLYFYWYRQILGQKVEFLVSFYNNEISEKSEIFDDQFSVERPDGSNFTLKIRSTKLEDSAMYFCASRQEQGTEAFFGQGTRLTVV.

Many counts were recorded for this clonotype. The CDR3 is CASTQTGLYGYTF. As DNA, the CDR3 is TGTGCCAGCACGCAGACAGGGCTTTATGGCTACACCTTC. The chain recombines TRBV2 with TRBJ1-2; 7 nucleotides match TRBD1. Germline lookup yields CDR1 SNHLY and CDR2 FYNNEI. Germline trimming cut 7 bases from V and 5 bases from J; bases unmatched to any gene: 7. The CDR3 length is 13 residues.

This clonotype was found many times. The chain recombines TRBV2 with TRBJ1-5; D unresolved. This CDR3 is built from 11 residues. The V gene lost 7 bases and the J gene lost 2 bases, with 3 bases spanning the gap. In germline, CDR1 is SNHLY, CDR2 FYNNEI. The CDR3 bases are TGTGCCAGCAAAGGCAATCAGCCCCAGCATTTT. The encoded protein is CASKGNQPQHF.

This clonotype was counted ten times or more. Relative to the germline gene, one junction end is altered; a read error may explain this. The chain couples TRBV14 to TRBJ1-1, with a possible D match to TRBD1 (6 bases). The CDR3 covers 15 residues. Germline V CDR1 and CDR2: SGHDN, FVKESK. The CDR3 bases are TGTGCCAGCAGCCAAGATGCGGGGGCGAACCCTGAAGCTTTCTTT. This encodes CASSQDAGANPEAFF.